The T cell receptor (beta chain) described here comes from a study of cytomegalovirus exposure and HLA in healthy donors (dated by TCRdb to about 2017). Describing the broader study: In an earlier analysis of 587 of the donors, around 300 Gb of sequence data and 100 million or so unique TCR beta sequences from 150 million to 200 million T cells were reported. An early release covering about 600 HLA-typed donors comprised approximately 300 gigabases of sequencing data and 65 million to 100 million unique TCR sequences. Among the roughly 400 genotyped donors, around 79% belonged to the genetic ancestry cluster associated with self-reported Caucasian donors. The study aimed to test whether signatures of past pathogen exposure could be identified by cataloging public T cell receptors. The T cell repertoires of some 670 subjects were profiled by immunosequencing and related to cytomegalovirus serostatus. Besides the first cohort of 666 subjects, a separate validation cohort made up of 120 different subjects was used. The study combined high-throughput TCR immunosequencing, statistical association of individual TCRs with disease status, and machine learning to predict cytomegalovirus infection status. A later analysis re-analyzed previously published TCR beta repertoires from 666 donors and added high-resolution HLA genotyping to study TCR occurrence patterns. The later analysis used no new phenotypic data to find candidate immune exposures, relying instead on TCR beta sequences and their occurrence across donors. To decide whether each TCR beta V gene segment behaved as functional or pseudogenic, an earlier analysis of some 600 of the donors relied on high-throughput TCR beta sequencing. Alongside the repertoire data, information on donor age, sex, ethnicity and CMV serostatus was compiled. A later genetic analysis took genome-wide SNP genotypes for about 55% of the roughly 670 donors and used that subset as a discovery cohort. All discovery cohort repertoires had been generated on a single sequencing platform. HLA typing included class I and class II loci at four-digit resolution. The number of donors typed differed by locus, with roughly 629-640 for A, B, C, DRB1 and DQB1, more than 500 for DQA1, 600 to 610 for DPA1, and 450 to 480 for DPB1. Roughly 5 DR-DQ haplotypes were handled as single units for association and clustering, since linkage in the cohort was strong. On average, around 230,000 unique TCR beta nucleotide sequences were sequenced per donor among more than 350 genotyped donors of the cohort, with roughly 20% of those sequences being non-productive.

The cohort comprised under 700 healthy bone marrow donors. At the time of sampling, all cohort members were nominally healthy, though unrecorded immune exposures were likely present. The donor was CMV seronegative and was included in the group of about 400 seronegative cohort members. Every donor gave a peripheral blood sample, and the peripheral blood mononuclear cells from that sample were used for TCR beta sequencing. The Qiagen DNeasy Blood Extraction Kit was used to extract genomic DNA from the blood cell samples. Libraries were constructed by the immunoSEQ multiplex PCR assay. For the multiplex PCR, a mixture combining 60 forward primers for TCR Vbeta segments and 13 reverse primers for TCR Jbeta segments was used. Amplification of the CDR3 region of rearranged TCR beta genes was performed with a multiplex PCR assay on genomic DNA. The amplified TCR beta libraries were sequenced on the Illumina HiSeq System as 87-base-pair reads. The original methods were these. Across the 700 or so repertoires, a later analysis counted tens of millions of unique TCR beta chains, 8.5 million to 12 million of which were shared by at least two donors. Raw reads were error-corrected and collapsed into unique sequences with a nearest-neighbor algorithm that merged closely related sequences to remove PCR and sequencing errors. V, D and J gene segments were assigned by aligning CDR3 sequences to IMGT reference sequences. For a sequence to be retained, at least a six-nucleotide match to both a V gene segment and a J gene segment was required. Rearrangements were called productive when the CDR3 lacked stop codons and stayed in frame with V and J; all others were non-productive. Following IMGT convention, CDR3 was defined as the stretch from the second conserved V-encoded cysteine up to the conserved J-encoded phenylalanine. The earlier analysis of about 500 of the donors excluded sequences that lacked an unambiguous match to a single V gene segment. An earlier analysis of several hundred of the donors classified V segments as functional when productive rearrangements were above 56.7% and as segregating when the standard deviation between donors was above 5%. A statistical classification framework was built to diagnose cytomegalovirus status from the catalog of TCR beta chain sequences. In a later analysis, V and J genes were assigned by comparing TCR nucleotide sequences against IMGT/GENE-DB human TR gene sequences. A later analysis assigned CDR3 sequences and most-parsimonious VDJ recombination scenarios with the TCRdist pipeline. In a later analysis, each TCR beta chain was defined by its CDR3 amino acid sequence together with its V-gene family, and reads without a unique V-gene family were excluded. A later analysis removed several hundred highly shared, low-generation-probability nucleotide sequences to deal with suspected cross-contamination and a sequencing artifact. A later analysis calculated a clonal expansion index for each public chain from normalized within-repertoire ranks of inferred template counts. In a later analysis, generation probabilities were computed using a VDJ recombination model fitted to out-of-frame rearrangements, and the results were checked against IGoR. In a later analysis, TCR-TCR, TCR-HLA and TCR-CMV co-occurrence was scored with hypergeometric tests, and a repertoire-size bias correction was applied to TCR pairs. False discovery rates were estimated in a later analysis by permuting HLA or CMV assignments 20 times. In a later analysis, co-occurring TCRs were grouped with DBSCAN, and TCRdist sequence similarity was added when clustering was performed within HLA-allele-positive subsets. Co-occurrence clustering excluded repertoires with fewer than 30,000 or more than 120,000 public chains, plus five with anomalous nucleotide sharing. As stored in TCRdb, this immuneACCESS dataset retains in-frame rearrangements with V and J assigned. A fraction of the clones does not appear; measured against another copy, unresolved V genes explain less than half of the discrepancy, and the remainder lacks a known reason. The V and J calls and clone size were taken over from that table, and D and trimming were inferred from the DNA. The sample includes some 190,000 clones, with 60% to 85% observed a single time. The ten top clones hold about 1.5% of the sample.

What the research found in general, with its limitations: According to a later genetic analysis, donors in an Asian-associated ancestry cluster had fewer N-insertions in productive TCRs than the approximately 630-donor mean. Roughly uniform sequencing depth across donors was assumed in presence/absence analyses, although this assumption may not hold. Linkage disequilibrium might explain the correlated functional status among segregating V segments, but an unknown experimental factor could not be excluded. A further reported finding was that TCR beta sequences accurately predicted the HLA-A and HLA-B alleles for most subjects in the first cohort. Specific HLA alleles were associated with 15,000 to 20,000 TCR beta sequences at a false discovery rate of 0.05 in a later analysis. Over 15 rarely observed V segments, including chromosome 9 orphons, were excluded from the earlier analysis of approximately 500 of the donors because counts were too low. The sequencing pipeline was judged likely to have produced a cluster of highly shared sequence variants as a technical artifact. A later analysis found that TCR association rates varied across HLA loci, with DRB1 alleles showing the most associated TCRs and HLA-C alleles the fewest. In a later genetic analysis, a missense DCLRE1C variant was associated with V-gene and J-gene trimming of TCR beta chains, and the association was replicated in an independent cohort. It was suggested by the authors that the approach could potentially be generalized to other disease states and immunological phenotypes. In a later analysis, HLA-associated TCR beta chains were found to be more clonally expanded and to have lower generation probabilities than equally common non-associated chains. A later analysis reported that several top co-occurrence clusters appeared linked to parvovirus B19, influenza, CMV and Epstein-Barr virus. In vitro tests confirmed that a few of the cytomegalovirus-associated TCR beta chains recognize cytomegalovirus antigens. This cohort had only TCR beta chains sequenced, and the lack of alpha or paired-chain data limited which features could be detected. Most TCR sequences were observed very rarely across donors, whereas some public TCRs were present in many individuals. Broadly in line with IMGT annotations, most TCR beta V segments showed up in productive rearrangements about 87% or about 30% of the time in an earlier analysis of roughly 590 of the donors. Strong co-occurrence of HLA alleles, especially DR and DQ, made assigning TCR associations to individual alleles difficult. Because some donors lacked HLA typing at each locus, the association tests relied only on the typed subset. For the cohort, immune exposure information was limited to CMV serostatus. The classifier was reported to diagnose cytomegalovirus status with high specificity and sensitivity in both the original cohort and the validation cohort. A total of about 180 TCR beta chains were listed by the study as associated with cytomegalovirus. A later analysis found that most CMV-associated TCR beta chains appeared HLA-restricted, with HLA associations seemingly driven largely by CMV exposure.

In the case of this clone: The antigen it recognizes is unknown. There are no base qualities to consult, and no much larger clone falls within one base.

Sequencing input: PBMCs. The TCR comes from a man aged 18 to 30 in good health and CMV-seronegative.

The DNA sequence is given as TGTGCCAGCAGCTTGGTATCCAGGGGCACAGATACGCAGTATTTT. Translated, it gives CASSLVSRGTDTQYF. The rearranged segments are TRBV5-5 and TRBJ2-3, with TRBD1 perhaps the D gene, on 5 matching bases. V sheds 0 bases and J sheds 1 base, leaving 9 bases between their ends. CDR1 and CDR2, per the germline V gene (reference sequence), are SGHKS and YYEKEE. The CDR3 measures 15 amino acids from cysteine to phenylalanine. Just the 45-base CDR3 DNA is kept, in frame starting at base 1.